This TCR beta chain was observed in a study of blood T cells in healthy people across ages. Study overall: Capture via template switching afforded approximately one barcoded beta molecule per two T cells.

The authors ran a second PCR of about 7 to 11 cycles using a sample-barcoded 5' primer and a J-beta primer mix. Every cDNA molecule bore a tag from a template-switch adaptor containing 12 random nucleotides. TCRdb reprocessed the 5' RACE reads via MiXCR and lists one record per CDR3 protein. The repertoire holds some 290,000 distinct CDR3 sequences, around 29% seen once, with roughly 28% in the top ten. Isolated PBMCs totaled at least 6.5 million in each sample. The V and J ends lost 4 bases and 5 bases respectively, with 11 bases between them. Germline values: CDR1 SGHDN, CDR2 FVKESK. The CDR3 runs 13 residues.

This TCR was recovered from a woman in her 70s in good health. Sequenced sample: blood. The V gene is TRBV14, the J gene TRBJ2-5, with a weak D call TRBD1 (5 bases). CDR3 sequence: CASSLWGGETQYF. The CDR3 DNA follows: TGTGCCAGCAGCCTTTGGGGCGGCGAGACCCAGTACTTC.